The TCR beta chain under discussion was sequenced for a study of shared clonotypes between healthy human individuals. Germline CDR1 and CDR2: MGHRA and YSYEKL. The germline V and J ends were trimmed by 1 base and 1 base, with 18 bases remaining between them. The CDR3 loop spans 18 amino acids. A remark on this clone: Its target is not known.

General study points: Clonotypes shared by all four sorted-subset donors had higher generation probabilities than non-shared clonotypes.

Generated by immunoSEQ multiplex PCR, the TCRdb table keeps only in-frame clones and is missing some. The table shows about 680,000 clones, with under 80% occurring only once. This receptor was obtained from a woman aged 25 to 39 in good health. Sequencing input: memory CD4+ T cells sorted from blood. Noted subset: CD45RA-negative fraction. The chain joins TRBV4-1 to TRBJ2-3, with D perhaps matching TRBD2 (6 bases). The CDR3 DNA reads TGCGCCAGCAGCCAAGTCGAGGGCGGGATCTTTGGCACAGATACGCAGTATTTT. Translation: CASSQVEGGIFGTDTQYF.